In this sample, the clone carrying this T cell receptor beta chain turned up many times. The data belong to a study of human T cells and chemical hapten exposure. From germline, CDR1 is MNHEY and CDR2 SVGEGT. V trimming: 7 bases; J trimming: 2 bases; junction bases outside the gene matches: 14. The CDR3 is 17 residues long. As the library was built, unique molecular identifiers were attached to individual cDNA molecules. The authors' processing: TCRs per sample had a median of 95,638 and ranged from about 20,000 to 700,000. One entry per CDR3 protein results from TCRdb running MiXCR on the RACE reads. The V and J calls and clone size are TCRdb's, not the authors'. The data contain 80,000 to 100,000 distinct CDR3 sequences, about 8.6% of them singletons. Time point described: healthy volunteer bleed at 2 weeks. Unseparated into fractions, whole blood served as the source from which total RNA was extracted.

This TCR came from a female donor in good health. Some clones in this sample may be carry-over from other donors' samples. The rearrangement uses TRBV6-2 or TRBV6-3 and TRBJ1-5; 7 bases fit TRBD1. The source material was whole blood. CDR3 sequence: CASKYNRGGSGNQPQHF. The CDR3 DNA reads TGTGCCAGCAAGTACAACAGGGGAGGGTCTGGCAATCAGCCCCAGCATTTT.